The present T cell receptor beta chain was sequenced within a study of Graves' ophthalmopathy and Graves' hyperthyroidism (dated by TCRdb to 2017 to 2018). Background for the entire study: Peripheral blood was collected at initial diagnosis, prior to any treatment. The study used signatures of the TCR beta repertoire to tell Graves' ophthalmopathy apart from Graves' hyperthyroidism and to predict which patients would progress to ophthalmopathy. In total, 135 blood samples were TCR-sequenced: under 45 ophthalmopathy, over 70 hyperthyroidism and some 17 hyperthyroidism-to-ophthalmopathy patients. To explore V-J signatures that separate ophthalmopathy from hyperthyroidism, a discovery set of fewer than 110 patients was enrolled, consisting of approximately 44 with ophthalmopathy and about 60 with stable hyperthyroidism. For independent validation, a separate cohort was made up of some 18 hyperthyroidism patients plus 17 patients who later progressed from hyperthyroidism to ophthalmopathy. In roughly six hyperthyroidism patients, the T-cell repertoires found in thyroid tissue were compared with those found in blood. After sampling, hyperthyroidism patients received methimazole starting at 30 mg daily, and ophthalmopathy patients received high-dose intravenous methylprednisolone. The 100 discovery patients were randomly split 7:3 into training and test sets. Overall results and qualifications from the work: In cross-validation, the 13-signature model distinguished ophthalmopathy from stable hyperthyroidism with approximately 85% sensitivity and approximately 81% specificity, and in the test set the corresponding values were about 80% and 75%. In validation, the model predicted ophthalmopathy progression with 70.59% sensitivity and roughly 72% specificity; eleven to twelve predicted patients were CT-confirmed with GO in a median of about 6.1 months. Most expanded thyroid clonotypes with frequency above 0.001 were also detected in blood, suggesting blood repertoires may reflect the thyroid immune response. No statistical method was used to predetermine the sample size, and group allocation was not hidden from the investigators.

Comment on this clonotype: Its antigen is unknown. Per-base quality was not reported, and no clone a single base away is much larger than it.

A patient counted as having stable hyperthyroidism if there was no progression to ophthalmopathy within 18 months of follow-up. Hyperthyroidism patients were newly diagnosed, with disease duration under 2 months, and aged 18 to 65 years. Patients with other autoimmune diseases, uncontrolled infections, pregnancy or lactation were excluded. Diagnosis was based on clinical symptoms, serum thyroxine, TRAb, thyroid ultrasound and orbital computed tomography. PBMCs were isolated from approximately 10 ml of fresh peripheral blood by Ficoll-Paque density gradient centrifugation. Trizol reagent was used to extract the total RNA, and its quality was then checked on an Agilent 2100 Bioanalyzer. Cut back by 7 bases and 7 bases, the V and J ends lie 20 bases apart. The germline V gene specifies MDHEN as CDR1 and SYDVKM as CDR2. Counted from cysteine to phenylalanine, this CDR3 has 15 amino acids. The DNA shown is the 45-base CDR3, in frame from base 1.

For repertoire sequencing, the TCR beta CDR3 regions were amplified from RNA transcripts. A first-round RT-PCR used HTBI primers with the Qiagen OneStep RT-PCR kit, followed by a second-round multiplex PCR, size selection and purification. Libraries were sequenced on an Illumina HiSeq2000 using paired-end 100 bp reads. Per the original workflow: SOAPnuke was used to process the reads, throwing out any read that had adapters, had uncalled bases, had a mean Phred below 15, or lacked an exact constant-primer or identifier match. COPE v1.2.5 was used to merge the high-quality paired reads. Clonotypes were defined as unique nucleotide sequences and were aligned to IMGT TRB V, D and J references using MiTCR v1.1. Analysis was restricted to V-J combinations with a frequency above 0.0001, which covered 99.2% of repertoires. For each V-J combination, a TCR clonal expansion and chaos score was defined as the ratio of F50 clonal expansion to chaos observed in the TCRdist matrix. Welch's t-statistics and random forest were used to reduce features to about 13 V-J combinations, which were fed into a naive Bayes classifier. The similarity between thyroid and blood repertoires was quantified using the Morisita-Horn index. TCRdb trimmed public reads at Q25 via fastp, called clones via MiXCR and kept in-frame beta chains. Each entry merges the rows of one CDR3 protein and shows their most common DNA and genes. For this entry, the V and J calls and clone size follow TCRdb and not the study's own pipeline. In all, the sample holds hundreds of thousands of distinct CDR3 sequences, and approximately 21% of those were seen once. Together, the top ten hold around 6.5% of the sample.

Sequences were obtained from peripheral blood. The rearranged chain carries TRBV28 and TRBJ1-5; the D gene assignment is ambiguous. This receptor was identified in a woman younger than 30 with stable Graves' hyperthyroidism. Some clones in this sample may be carry-over from other donors' samples. Donor details come from another sample of the same person, matched by shared clones. The sequenced DNA: TGTGCCAGCACACCACTAAGAAGGCGTGTACAGCCCCAGCATTTT. Its translation reads: CASTPLRRRVQPQHF.